This TCR beta chain was captured in a study of cytomegalovirus exposure and HLA in healthy donors. Germline lookup yields CDR1 SGHDN and CDR2 FVKESK. This CDR3 has 13 residues. With 4 bases clipped from V and 3 bases from J, the junction kept 3 bases outside the gene matches. A multiplex PCR was run with 60 Vbeta primers and 13 Jbeta primers. Using immunoSEQ multiplex PCR, the repertoire was profiled, and TCRdb retains in-frame clones only, with some absent. The sample lists about 160,000 clones, roughly 80% occurring once. Notes on the study in general: For cytomegalovirus status, the classifier reportedly gave diagnoses with high specificity and sensitivity. A missense variant in DCLRE1C was later tied to TCR beta V- and J-gene trimming. More clonal expansion characterized HLA-associated TCR beta chains than equally common others in a later analysis.

A remark on this clone: Its antigen is currently unknown.

This chain links TRBV14 with TRBJ2-7; TRBD1 matches at 7 bases. The material sequenced was PBMCs. The receptor was isolated from a man aged 25-45 years in good health and CMV-seropositive. The CDR3: CASSPRQGYEQYF. CDR3 nucleotide sequence: TGTGCCAGCAGCCCCAGACAGGGCTACGAGCAGTACTTC.